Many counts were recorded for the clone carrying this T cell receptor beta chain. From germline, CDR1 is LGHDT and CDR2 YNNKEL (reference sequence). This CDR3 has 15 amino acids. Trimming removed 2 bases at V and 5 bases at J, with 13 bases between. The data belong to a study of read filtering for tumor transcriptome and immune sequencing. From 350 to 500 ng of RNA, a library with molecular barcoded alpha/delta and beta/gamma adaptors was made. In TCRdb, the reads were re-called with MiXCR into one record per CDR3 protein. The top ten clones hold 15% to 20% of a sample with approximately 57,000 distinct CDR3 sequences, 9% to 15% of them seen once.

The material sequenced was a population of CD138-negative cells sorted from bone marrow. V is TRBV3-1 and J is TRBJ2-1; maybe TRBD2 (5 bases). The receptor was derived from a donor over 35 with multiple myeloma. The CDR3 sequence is CASSQQDVLDNEQFF. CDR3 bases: TGTGCCAGCAGCCAACAAGATGTACTAGACAATGAGCAGTTCTTC.